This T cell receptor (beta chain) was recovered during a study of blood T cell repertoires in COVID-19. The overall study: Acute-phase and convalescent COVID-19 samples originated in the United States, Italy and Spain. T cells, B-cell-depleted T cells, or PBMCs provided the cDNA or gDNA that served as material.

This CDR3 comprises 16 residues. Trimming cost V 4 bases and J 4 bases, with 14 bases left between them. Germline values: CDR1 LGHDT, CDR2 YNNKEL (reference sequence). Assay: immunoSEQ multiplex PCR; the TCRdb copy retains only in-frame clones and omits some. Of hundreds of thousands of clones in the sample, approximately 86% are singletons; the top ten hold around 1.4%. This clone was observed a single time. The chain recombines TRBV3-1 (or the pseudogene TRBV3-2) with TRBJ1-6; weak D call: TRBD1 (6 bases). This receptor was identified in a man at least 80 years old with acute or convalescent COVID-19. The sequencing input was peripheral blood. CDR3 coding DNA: TGTGCCAGCAGCCCACAGGGCCGACGGTATAATTCACCCCTCCACTTT. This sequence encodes CASSPQGRRYNSPLHF.